This T cell receptor beta chain was recovered during a study of CD8+ T cells in alopecia areata (dated by TCRdb to 2016 to 2018). Regarding the research as a whole: Female C3H/HeJ recipients, about 7-10 weeks old, were grafted with skin from C3H/HeJ donors with spontaneous alopecia (about 6-12 months old). TCRbeta CDR3 regions were amplified by immunoSEQ multiplex PCR with 35 Vbeta forward and 13 Jbeta reverse primers. Scalp clonality was compared among normal scalp (n=4), patchy alopecia areata scalp (n=8), and alopecia totalis/universalis scalp (n=8). In both human patients and the C3H/HeJ mouse model, the study applied high-throughput TCRbeta sequencing to look at T cell clonal expansion in alopecia areata. The RNA source kit depended on sample type: the PAXgene miRNA kit for fixed scalp, the miRNeasy kit for PBMCs, and the RNeasy kit for mouse skin. Scalp tissue and sorted CD4+ and CD8+ peripheral blood T cells from patchy and totalis/universalis alopecia areata patients and from healthy controls were covered by human TCRbeta sequencing.

As regards this clone: Its antigen remains unidentified. For this mouse receptor, gene names and germline sequences are murine. The read stops 4 residues short of the end of the CDR3; the missing end is completed from the germline J gene.

Results the study describes overall, beyond this receptor: Lesional scalp, especially in alopecia totalis/universalis, showed higher clonality and more expanded CD8+ clones than normal scalp, suggesting antigenic drive. Compared with mice, TCR sequences shared between patients were less clear, possibly partly because of HLA diversity across the patient population. Unlike mouse skin, where gammadelta T cells dominate, normal human skin contains resident alphabeta T cells that get sequenced too, which complicates analysis of the scalp TCR repertoire.

According to the germline V gene (reference sequence), CDR1 reads LGHNA and CDR2 reads YNLKQL. For this chain, trimming is 1 base at the V end and 1 base at the J end, and the number of junction bases without a gene match is 2. Measured from the cysteine to the phenylalanine, the CDR3 is 16 residues long. The DNA has 36 bases, all within the CDR3, and is read from base 1. Library preparation employed the immunoSEQ multiplex PCR assay. For TCR sequencing, RNA was extracted from every sample and reverse transcribed into cDNA to serve as template. SuperScript III was used to make first-strand cDNA, primed with a 2:1 mix of oligo-dT and random hexamers. A synthetic immune receptor repertoire was used to gauge amplification bias, and whatever bias remained was removed computationally. Libraries were sequenced on Illumina HiSeq using 60 bp reads that covered the CDR3 and were read from J toward V. Processing in the source paper ran as follows. After raw reads were preprocessed to remove errors, the CDR3 was defined following IMGT conventions as running from the conserved cysteine to phenylalanine. To get clonality, Shannon entropy was normalized by log2 of the number of productive unique TCRs and the result was subtracted from 1. Whether scalp clones were CD4 or CD8 was inferred by matching scalp TCRbeta sequences against CD4 and CD8 repertoires sorted from blood. TCRdb retrieved this table from immuneACCESS and kept in-frame rearrangements only. Not all clones are present; in checked studies, unresolved V genes account for under half, and no reason is known for the remainder. V, J and clone size reflect that table, while D and trimming were determined from the DNA. This sample is represented by around 290,000 clones, with no singletons among them. Approximately 1.2% of the sample is in the top ten clones.

Cells from mouse cutaneous lymph nodes were pooled, stained for CD4, CD8alpha, NKG2D, NKG2ACE and other markers, and then sorted on a BD Influx. The sample comprised CD4+ T cells sorted from a lymph node. This clonotype originated in a C3H/HeJ mouse with alopecia areata. The strain carries MHC haplotype H2-k. Recombination joined TRBV5 with TRBJ2-3; TRBD1 agrees with 10 junctional bases. The sequenced CDR3 bases are TGTGCCAGCAGCCAAGGGGACAGGGGTGGTGCAGAA. Translated, this is CASSQGDRGGAE. The CDR3 in full is CASSQGDRGGAETLYF.